This note documents a single T cell receptor beta chain sequence. The target of this receptor is not known. Base-call qualities are not available, and no considerably larger clone is one nucleotide away. TCRbeta CDR3 regions were amplified from genomic DNA by means of the immunoSEQ Assay, a bias-controlled multiplex PCR. Under the source paper's analysis protocol: The number of nucleated cells in each sample was estimated from the amplification of reference gene primers within the assay. Sequence reads were collapsed and filtered to measure the absolute abundance of every unique TCRbeta CDR3 rearrangement. Productive Simpson clonality was computed per sample as the square root of Simpson's diversity index over productive rearrangements. Drawn from immuneACCESS, this table holds only the in-frame rearrangements with V and J called that TCRdb kept. Clones are partly lost; checked studies trace under half to an unresolved V gene and leave the rest unexplained. V, J and clone size were drawn from that table, and D and trimming were deduced from the DNA. Across this sample there are 200,000 to 300,000 clones, with around 90% seen only once. Over 1.2% of the sample comes from the top ten.

The sample is drawn from a study of blood T cell repertoires in COVID-19 (TCRdb year 2020). About the full investigation: Samples covering the acute and convalescent phases of COVID-19 were provided by collaborators in the United States, Italy and Spain. The prospective study material was composed of cDNA or gDNA derived from T cells, B-cell-depleted T cells, or PBMCs. Deeply sampled blood TCRbeta repertoires from subjects exposed to, actively infected with, or recovered from COVID-19 were included in the dataset. The repertoires were made available in a free public database intended to serve as a resource for research on the immune response to SARS-CoV-2. Samples were obtained from the ongoing ImmuneRACE study (first 160 participants) and from about 1,300 subjects provided by 6 global collaborators. Nearly every sample came with metadata listing a de-identified subject ID, COVID-19 status, age in years and sex. Where HLA class I and class II types were available, the types were taken from metadata supplied by the sample provider, not from assay-based typing.

Whole blood was collected in K2EDTA tubes by collaborating institutions according to the institutions' own protocols. Collaborator samples were shipped for TCRbeta analysis as frozen whole blood, isolated PBMCs, or DNA extracted from either sample type. Overall results and qualifications from the work: How much clinical and demographic metadata was included differed by source and by participant, and the metadata was provided uncurated.

Trimming at the junction amounts to 4 bases on V and 1 base on J, and the germline ends lie 17 bases apart. The CDR3 has 16 amino acids, counting the end cysteine and phenylalanine. Solely the CDR3 DNA is kept, with 48 bases framed from the first base. The germline V gene provides CDR1 SGHDT and CDR2 YYEEEE. The chain uses TRBV5-6 and TRBJ1-1; 6 matching bases give a weak D call of TRBD1. The sequenced sample was peripheral blood. The source of this sequence is a man older than 75 with acute or convalescent COVID-19. This receptor carries the CDR3 CASSHRRDNWNTEAFF. In nucleotides, the sequence is TGTGCCAGCAGCCACAGAAGGGACAACTGGAACACTGAAGCTTTCTTT.